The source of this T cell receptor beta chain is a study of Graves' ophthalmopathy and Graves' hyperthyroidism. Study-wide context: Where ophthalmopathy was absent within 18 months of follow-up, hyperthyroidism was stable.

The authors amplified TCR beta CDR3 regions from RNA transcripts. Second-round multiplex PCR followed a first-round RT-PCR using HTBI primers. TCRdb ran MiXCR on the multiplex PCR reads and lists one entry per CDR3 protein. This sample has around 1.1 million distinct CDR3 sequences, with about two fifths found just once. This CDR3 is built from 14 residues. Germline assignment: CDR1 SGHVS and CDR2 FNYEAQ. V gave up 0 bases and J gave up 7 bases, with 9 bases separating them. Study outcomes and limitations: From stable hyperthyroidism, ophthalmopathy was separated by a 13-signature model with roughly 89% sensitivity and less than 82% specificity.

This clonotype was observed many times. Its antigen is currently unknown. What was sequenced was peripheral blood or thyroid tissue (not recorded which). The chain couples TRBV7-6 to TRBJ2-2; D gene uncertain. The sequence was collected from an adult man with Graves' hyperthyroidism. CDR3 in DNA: TGTGCCAGCAGCTTAGCTGTTAAGGGCGGGGAGCTGTTTTTT. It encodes CASSLAVKGGELFF.